These T cell receptor beta chains were read from a single sample in a study of blood T cell repertoires in COVID-19. The table came from immunoSEQ multiplex PCR; TCRdb's copy has only in-frame clones and leaves some out. The table shows 300,000 to 350,000 clones, with more than 75% occurring only once. The sample consisted of peripheral blood. The receptors shown here come from a woman aged 50 to 60 with COVID-19, enrolled during active disease. CDR3s include the opening cysteine and the closing phenylalanine or tryptophan. Fields, in order: D gene, clone size, V gene, J gene, CDR3 DNA, CDR3 protein. The D gene is left open where the match is weak. Part of the rows lack a size; the others show once, few, many or a class for expanded clones.

>TRBD1|-|TRBV27|TRBJ1-1
TGTGCCAGCAGACAGGGGACTGAAGCTTTCTTT
CASRQGTEAFF
>TRBD1|-|TRBV2|TRBJ1-1
TGTGCCAGCAGTCCCGGGACAGGGGTTGGGAACACTGAAGCTTTCTTT
CASSPGTGVGNTEAFF
>TRBD1|few|TRBV6-2/TRBV6-3|TRBJ1-4
TGTGCCAGCAGTTTCTACGATGGACAGGGAGGAGCAGAAAAACTGTTTTTT
CASSFYDGQGGAEKLFF
>-|-|TRBV15|TRBJ2-7
TGTGCCACCAGCAAAAACCCCATTGAGCTCGAGCAGTACTTC
CATSKNPIELEQYF
>TRBD2|-|TRBV3-1/TRBV3-2|TRBJ2-1
TGTGCCAGCAGAATAGCGGGAGGGAATGAGCAGTTCTTC
CASRIAGGNEQFF
>-|-|TRBV21-1|TRBJ2-3
TGTGCCAGCAGCAAAGCAGGACAGGTCGAAGATACGCAGTATTTT
CASSKAGQVEDTQYF
>-|-|TRBV30|TRBJ1-1
TGTGCCTGGATCGGGTCCTACACTGAAGCTTTCTTT
CAWIGSYTEAFF
>-|-|TRBV11-2|TRBJ2-7
TGTGCCAGCAGCTTAAGGTGGGGGGTCTACGAGCAGTACTTC
CASSLRWGVYEQYF
>TRBD1|-|TRBV29-1|TRBJ1-1
TGCAGCGTTGAGTGGGGACAGGTGAACACTGAAGCTTTCTTT
CSVEWGQVNTEAFF
>TRBD1|-|TRBV3-1/TRBV3-2|TRBJ1-2
TGTGCCAGCAGCGTCCGACAGGGCGGCGGTGGCTACACCTTC
CASSVRQGGGGYTF